This note documents a single T cell receptor (beta chain) sequence. Its cognate antigen is unknown. Generated by immunoSEQ multiplex PCR, the TCRdb table keeps only in-frame clones and is missing some. Of over 85,000 clones listed, around 81% were seen once; the top ten hold 3.5% to 5.5%. V was pared by 3 bases and J by 5 bases, with 7 bases between. This CDR3 is built from 11 residues. Germline V lookup: CDR1 DFQATT, CDR2 SNEGSKA (reference sequence). The data were taken from a study of T cell responses to AZD1222 COVID-19 vaccine. Findings and caveats of the study: Mostly white British, mostly female donors; authors suggested clonal diversity may be underestimated. It was only a handful of AZD1222 recipients who were seropositive at baseline.

The clonotype originates from an adult in good health. Sequences were derived from peripheral blood, sampled on day 0 of AZD1222 vaccination. The J gene is TRBJ2-5, the V gene TRBV20-1; no clear D. In nucleotides, the CDR3 is TGCAGTGCTAGTAGTCGCGAGACCCAGTACTTC. Translated, it gives CSASSRETQYF.